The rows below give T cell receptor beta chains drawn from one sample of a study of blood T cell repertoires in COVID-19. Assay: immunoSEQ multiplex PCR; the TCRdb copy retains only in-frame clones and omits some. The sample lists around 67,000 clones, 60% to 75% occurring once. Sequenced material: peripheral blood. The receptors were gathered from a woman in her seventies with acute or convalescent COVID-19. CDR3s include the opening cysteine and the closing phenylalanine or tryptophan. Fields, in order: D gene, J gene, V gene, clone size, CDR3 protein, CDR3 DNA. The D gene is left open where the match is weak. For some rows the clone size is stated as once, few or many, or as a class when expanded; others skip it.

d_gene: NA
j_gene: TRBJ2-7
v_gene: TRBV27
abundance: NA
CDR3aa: CASSLSQGNEQYF
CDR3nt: TGTGCCAGCAGTTTATCTCAGGGGAACGAGCAGTACTTC

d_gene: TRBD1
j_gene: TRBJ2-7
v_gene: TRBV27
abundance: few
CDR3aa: CASRGDRGSKESSYEQYF
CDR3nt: TGTGCCAGCAGGGGGGACAGGGGCTCTAAAGAAAGCTCCTACGAGCAGTACTTC

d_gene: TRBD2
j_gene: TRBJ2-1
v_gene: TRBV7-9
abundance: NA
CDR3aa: CASTLAGGNEQFF
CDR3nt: TGTGCCAGCACCCTAGCGGGAGGCAATGAGCAGTTCTTC

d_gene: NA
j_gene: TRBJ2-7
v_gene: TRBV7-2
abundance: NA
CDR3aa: CASSLAFGEQYF
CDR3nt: TGTGCCAGCAGCTTAGCCTTCGGTGAGCAGTACTTC

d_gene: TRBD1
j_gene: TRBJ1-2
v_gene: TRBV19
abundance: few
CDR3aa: CASSLLRDSYGYTF
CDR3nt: TGTGCCAGTAGTCTACTCCGGGACAGTTATGGCTACACCTTC

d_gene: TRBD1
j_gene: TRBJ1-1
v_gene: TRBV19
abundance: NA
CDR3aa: CASGDRSEAFF
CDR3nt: TGTGCCAGTGGGGACAGATCTGAAGCTTTCTTT

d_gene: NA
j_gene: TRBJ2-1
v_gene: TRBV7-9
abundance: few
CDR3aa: CASRGLQYNEQFF
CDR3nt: TGTGCCAGCCGGGGACTTCAATACAATGAGCAGTTCTTC

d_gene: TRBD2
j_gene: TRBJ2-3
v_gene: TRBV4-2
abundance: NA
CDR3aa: CASSQEEQTSAQYF
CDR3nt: TGTGCCAGCAGCCAAGAAGAACAAACTAGCGCGCAGTATTTT

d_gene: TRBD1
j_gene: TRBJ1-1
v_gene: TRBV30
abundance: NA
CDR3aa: CAWSYRGGTEAFF
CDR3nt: TGTGCCTGGAGTTACAGGGGGGGGACTGAAGCTTTCTTT

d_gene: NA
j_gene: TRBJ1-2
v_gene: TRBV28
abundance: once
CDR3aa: CASTLRGGYGYTF
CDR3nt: TGTGCCAGCACCCTGCGGGGGGGGTATGGCTACACCTTC

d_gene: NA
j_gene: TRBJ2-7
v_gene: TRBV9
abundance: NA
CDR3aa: CASSPGGGIRRYEQYF
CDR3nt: TGTGCCAGCAGCCCCGGTGGAGGGATTCGCCGGTACGAGCAGTACTTC

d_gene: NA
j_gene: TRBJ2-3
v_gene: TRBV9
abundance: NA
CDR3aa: CASSVVDRLTDTQYF
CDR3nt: TGTGCCAGCAGCGTAGTTGACAGACTCACAGATACGCAGTATTTT

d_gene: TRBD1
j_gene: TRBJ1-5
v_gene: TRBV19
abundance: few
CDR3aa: CASSELRTGAKRGNQPQHF
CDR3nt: TGTGCCAGTAGTGAGCTTCGGACAGGGGCTAAGCGCGGCAATCAGCCCCAGCATTTT

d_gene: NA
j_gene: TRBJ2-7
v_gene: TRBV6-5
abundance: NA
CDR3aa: CASSYSGRSYEQYF
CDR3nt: TGTGCCAGCAGTTACTCTGGGCGCTCCTACGAGCAGTACTTC

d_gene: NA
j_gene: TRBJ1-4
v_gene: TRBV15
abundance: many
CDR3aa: CATSRDQPGKLFF
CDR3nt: TGTGCCACCAGCAGAGATCAGCCGGGAAAACTGTTTTTT

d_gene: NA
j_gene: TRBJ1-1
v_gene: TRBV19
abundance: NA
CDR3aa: CASRYPGRTLAGTEAFF
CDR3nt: TGTGCCAGTAGATATCCGGGACGGACTTTAGCGGGTACTGAAGCTTTCTTT

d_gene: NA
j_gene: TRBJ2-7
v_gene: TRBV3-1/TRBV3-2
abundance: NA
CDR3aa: CASSRAGNSYEQYF
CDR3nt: TGTGCCAGCAGCCGGGCGGGGAACTCCTACGAGCAGTACTTC

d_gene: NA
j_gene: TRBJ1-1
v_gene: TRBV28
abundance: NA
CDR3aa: CASSLPNTEAFF
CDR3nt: TGTGCCAGCAGTTTACCTAACACTGAAGCTTTCTTT

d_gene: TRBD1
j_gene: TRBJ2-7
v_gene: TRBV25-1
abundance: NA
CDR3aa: CATAGQDSYEQYF
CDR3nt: TGTGCCACAGCCGGACAGGATTCCTACGAGCAGTACTTC

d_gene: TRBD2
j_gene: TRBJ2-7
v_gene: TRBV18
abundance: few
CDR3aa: CASSPQGLPNEQYF
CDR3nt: TGTGCCAGCTCACCTCAGGGACTACCTAACGAGCAGTACTTC

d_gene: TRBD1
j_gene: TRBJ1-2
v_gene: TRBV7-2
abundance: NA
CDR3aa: CASSLQGQGSYGYTF
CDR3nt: TGTGCCAGCAGCTTACAGGGACAGGGCAGCTATGGCTACACCTTC

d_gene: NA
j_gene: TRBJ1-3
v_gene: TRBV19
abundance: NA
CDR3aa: CASSFLTGSHSGNTIYF
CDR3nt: TGTGCCAGTAGTTTTCTAACAGGGAGTCACTCTGGAAACACCATATATTTT

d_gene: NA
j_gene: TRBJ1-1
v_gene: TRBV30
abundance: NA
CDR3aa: CAWSAGNTEAFF
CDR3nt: TGTGCCTGGAGTGCGGGGAACACTGAAGCTTTCTTT

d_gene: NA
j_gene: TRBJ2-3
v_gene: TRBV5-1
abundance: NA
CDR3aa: CASSLSGSSTDTQYF
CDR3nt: TGCGCCAGCAGCTTGAGCGGATCTAGCACAGATACGCAGTATTTT

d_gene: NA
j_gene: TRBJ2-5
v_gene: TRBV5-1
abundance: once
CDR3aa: CASKQGGETQYF
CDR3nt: TGCGCCAGCAAACAGGGAGGGGAGACCCAGTACTTC

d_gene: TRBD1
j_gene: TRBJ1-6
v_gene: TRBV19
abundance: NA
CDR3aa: CASSGGTGYSPLHF
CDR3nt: TGTGCCAGTAGTGGGGGGACAGGGTATTCACCCCTCCACTTT

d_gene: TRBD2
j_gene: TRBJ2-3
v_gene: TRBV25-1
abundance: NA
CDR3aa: CASSAAGGDGTQYF
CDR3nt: TGTGCCAGCAGCGCCGCGGGGGGAGACGGGACGCAGTATTTT

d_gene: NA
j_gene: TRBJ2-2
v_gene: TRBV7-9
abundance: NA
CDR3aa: CASLRRGPLTGELFF
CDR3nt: TGTGCCAGCCTCCGCAGGGGTCCCCTCACCGGGGAGCTGTTTTTT

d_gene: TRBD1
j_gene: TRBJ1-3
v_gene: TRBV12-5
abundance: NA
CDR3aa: CASGLGDRGWSGNTIYF
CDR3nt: TGTGCTAGTGGTTTAGGGGACAGGGGATGGTCTGGAAACACCATATATTTT

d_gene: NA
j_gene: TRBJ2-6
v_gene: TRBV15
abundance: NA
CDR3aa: CATSRAGSGANVLTF
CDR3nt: TGTGCCACCAGCAGAGCGGGATCTGGGGCCAACGTCCTGACTTTC

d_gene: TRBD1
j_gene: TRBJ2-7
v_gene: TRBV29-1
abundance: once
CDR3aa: CSVGQGIPPYEQYF
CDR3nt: TGCAGCGTTGGACAGGGTATCCCCCCCTACGAGCAGTACTTC

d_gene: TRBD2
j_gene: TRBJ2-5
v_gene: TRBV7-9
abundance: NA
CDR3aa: CASSLARARTSLRETQYF
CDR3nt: TGTGCCAGCAGCTTAGCGCGCGCCCGGACTAGTTTAAGAGAGACCCAGTACTTC

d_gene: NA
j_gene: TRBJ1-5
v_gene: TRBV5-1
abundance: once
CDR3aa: CASSSEGFSNQPQHF
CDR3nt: TGCGCCAGCAGCTCTGAGGGATTTAGCAATCAGCCCCAGCATTTT

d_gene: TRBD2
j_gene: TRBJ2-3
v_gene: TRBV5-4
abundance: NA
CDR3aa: CASSLAAGAADTQYF
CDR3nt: TGTGCCAGCAGCTTGGCAGCGGGAGCAGCAGATACGCAGTATTTT

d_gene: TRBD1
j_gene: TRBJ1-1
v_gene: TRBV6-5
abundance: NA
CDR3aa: CASSYSTGPNTEAFF
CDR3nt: TGTGCCAGCAGTTACTCGACAGGGCCGAACACTGAAGCTTTCTTT

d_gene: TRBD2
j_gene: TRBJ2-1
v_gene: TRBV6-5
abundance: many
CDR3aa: CASSRRLAGDNEQFF
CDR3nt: TGTGCCAGCAGCCGTCGACTAGCGGGGGACAATGAGCAGTTCTTC

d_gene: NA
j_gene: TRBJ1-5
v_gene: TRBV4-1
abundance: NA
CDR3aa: CASSQDSLGYQPQHF
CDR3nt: TGCGCCAGCAGCCAGGACTCACTGGGGTATCAGCCCCAGCATTTT

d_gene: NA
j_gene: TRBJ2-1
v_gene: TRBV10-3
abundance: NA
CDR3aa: CAISASVSSYNEQFF
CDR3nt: TGTGCCATCAGTGCATCCGTTAGCTCCTACAATGAGCAGTTCTTC

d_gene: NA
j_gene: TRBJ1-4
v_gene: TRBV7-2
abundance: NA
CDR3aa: CASSFTGITNEKLFF
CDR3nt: TGTGCCAGCAGCTTCACAGGGATAACTAATGAAAAACTGTTTTTT

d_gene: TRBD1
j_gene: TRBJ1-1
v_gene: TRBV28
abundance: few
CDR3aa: CASRVAGTGEAFF
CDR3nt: TGTGCCAGCAGGGTAGCCGGGACAGGGGAAGCTTTCTTT

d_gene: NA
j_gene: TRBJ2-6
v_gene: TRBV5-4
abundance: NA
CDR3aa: CASSLVKGPAGANVLTF
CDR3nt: TGTGCCAGCAGCTTGGTGAAGGGGCCGGCTGGGGCCAACGTCCTGACTTTC

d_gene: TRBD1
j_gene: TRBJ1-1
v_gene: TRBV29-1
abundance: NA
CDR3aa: CSGTTGLNTEAFF
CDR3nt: TGCAGCGGGACGACAGGGCTGAACACTGAAGCTTTCTTT

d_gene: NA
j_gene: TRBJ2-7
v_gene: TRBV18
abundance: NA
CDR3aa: CASSTGTSYEQYF
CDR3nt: TGTGCCAGCTCAACGGGAACGTCCTACGAGCAGTACTTC

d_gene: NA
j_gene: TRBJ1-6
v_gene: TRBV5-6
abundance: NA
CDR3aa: CASSLVRSSYNSPLHF
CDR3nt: TGTGCCAGCAGCTTGGTGCGGAGCTCCTATAATTCACCCCTCCACTTT

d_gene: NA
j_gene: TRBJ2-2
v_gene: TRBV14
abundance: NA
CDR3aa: CASSQDAGSGGELFF
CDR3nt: TGTGCCAGCAGCCAAGATGCAGGGTCGGGCGGGGAGCTGTTTTTT

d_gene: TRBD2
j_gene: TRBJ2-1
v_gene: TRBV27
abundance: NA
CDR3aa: CATRGGMANEQFF
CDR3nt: TGTGCCACCCGGGGGGGCATGGCCAATGAGCAGTTCTTC

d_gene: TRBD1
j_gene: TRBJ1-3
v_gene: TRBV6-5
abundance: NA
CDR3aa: CASSFGTGSGNTIYF
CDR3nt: TGTGCCAGCAGTTTTGGGACAGGGTCTGGAAACACCATATATTTT

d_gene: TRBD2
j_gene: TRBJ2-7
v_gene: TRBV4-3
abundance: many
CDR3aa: CASSQDPASGYEQYF
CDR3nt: TGCGCCAGCAGCCAAGATCCCGCTAGCGGATACGAGCAGTACTTC

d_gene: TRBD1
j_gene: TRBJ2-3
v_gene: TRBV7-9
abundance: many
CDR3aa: CASSLGTGASDTQYF
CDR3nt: TGTGCCAGCAGCTTGGGAACAGGGGCCTCAGATACGCAGTATTTT

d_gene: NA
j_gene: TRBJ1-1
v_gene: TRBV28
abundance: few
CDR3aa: CASRTNLDRREAFF
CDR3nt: TGTGCCAGCAGGACTAATTTAGACAGGCGGGAGGCTTTCTTT

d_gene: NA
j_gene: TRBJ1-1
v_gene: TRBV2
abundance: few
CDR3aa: CASSQGDWTEAFF
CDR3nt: TGTGCCAGCAGCCAGGGTGATTGGACTGAAGCTTTCTTT

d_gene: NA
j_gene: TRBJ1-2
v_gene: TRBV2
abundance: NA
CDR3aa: CASSEEGLRTSGYTF
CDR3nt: TGTGCCAGCAGTGAAGAGGGACTCCGCACGAGTGGCTACACCTTC

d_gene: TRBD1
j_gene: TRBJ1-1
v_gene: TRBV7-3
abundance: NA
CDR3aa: CASSLTGTGSRTEAFF
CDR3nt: TGTGCCAGCAGCTTAACAGGGACAGGAAGTAGGACTGAAGCTTTCTTT

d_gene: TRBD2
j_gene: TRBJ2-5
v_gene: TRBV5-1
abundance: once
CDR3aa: CASSFGGVVLETQYF
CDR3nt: TGCGCCAGCAGCTTCGGGGGGGTGGTGCTGGAGACCCAGTACTTC

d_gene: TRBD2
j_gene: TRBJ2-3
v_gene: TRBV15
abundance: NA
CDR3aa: CATSRDLAGVGNTQYF
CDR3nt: TGTGCCACCAGCAGAGATCTAGCGGGAGTCGGAAATACGCAGTATTTT

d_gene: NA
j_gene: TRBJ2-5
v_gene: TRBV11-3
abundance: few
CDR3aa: CASSLVGGTRVETQYF
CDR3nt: TGTGCCAGCAGCTTAGTAGGGGGTACTAGAGTGGAGACCCAGTACTTC

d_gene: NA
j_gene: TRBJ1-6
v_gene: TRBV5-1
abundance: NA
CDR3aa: CASSLRQDSPLHF
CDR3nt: TGCGCCAGCAGCTTGCGACAGGATTCACCCCTCCACTTT

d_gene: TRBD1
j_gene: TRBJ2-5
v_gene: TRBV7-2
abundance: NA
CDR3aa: CASSLDRTGGMETQYF
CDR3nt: TGTGCCAGCAGCTTAGATCGGACAGGGGGAATGGAGACCCAGTACTTC

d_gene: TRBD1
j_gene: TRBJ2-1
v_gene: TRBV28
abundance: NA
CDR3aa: CASSPPGQGYYNEQFF
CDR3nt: TGTGCCAGCAGTCCCCCGGGACAGGGCTACTACAATGAGCAGTTCTTC

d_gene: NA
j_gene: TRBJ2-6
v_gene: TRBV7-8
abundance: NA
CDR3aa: CASSLSRGPLSGANVLTF
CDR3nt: TGTGCCAGCAGCTTATCAAGGGGTCCCCTTTCCGGGGCCAACGTCCTGACTTTC